Given below is one T cell receptor beta chain in context. Antigen specificity is unknown. Trimming at V came to 4 bases and at J to 5 bases, leaving 15 bases not matched to a gene. This CDR3 contains 18 residues. CDR1 and CDR2 from the germline V gene are KGHDR and SFDVKD. This record comes from a study of CD4 T cells in relation to SARS-CoV-2 and coronaviruses. Uncultured naive and memory CD4+ T cells supplied DNA for deep TCR-beta sequencing. Some clones are missing from TCRdb's copy, which holds only in-frame ones; the method was immunoSEQ multiplex PCR. The sample shows about 56,000 clones, roughly nine tenths of them seen only once. Regarding the study as a whole: No donor gave both pre-pandemic and post-infection samples. Memory recall responses, not primary responses primed in culture, are what the assay detects. Crossreactivity was assessed only for spike protein, not other viral proteins.

This receptor was identified in an adult with COVID-19. Sequencing was performed on naive CD4+ T cells from PBMCs. As for subset: naive CD4+ T cells isolated by negative enrichment. The chain uses TRBV24-1 and TRBJ2-1; the match to TRBD2 covers 8 bases. DNA for the CDR3: TGTGCCACCAGTGACCCCGCGGGAGGTGAGGAGGCCAACAATGAGCAGTTCTTC. This sequence encodes CATSDPAGGEEANNEQFF.